This T cell receptor beta chain was captured in a study of blood T cell repertoires in COVID-19 (dated by TCRdb to 2020 to 2021). A note on the overall study: Collaborator samples came from the United States, Italy and Spain and covered acute and convalescent phases of COVID-19. The repertoires were released in a freely available public database meant as a resource for research on the immune response to SARS-CoV-2. The material from the prospective study consisted of cDNA or gDNA derived from T cells, B-cell-depleted T cells, or PBMCs. Where available, HLA class I and class II types were obtained from metadata supplied by the sample provider rather than from assay-based typing. The samples were drawn from two sources: the first 160 participants of the ongoing ImmuneRACE study, and about 1,300 subjects contributed by 6 global collaborators. Deeply sampled blood TCRbeta repertoires from subjects exposed to, actively infected with, or recovered from COVID-19 were included in the dataset. Nearly every sample came with metadata listing a de-identified subject ID, COVID-19 status, age in years and sex. Points the paper makes about the study in general: The amount of clinical and demographic metadata varied by source and participant and was provided uncurated.

In Seattle, one collaborating source enrolled patients while the infection was active and tracked those patients longitudinally over the course of disease. The collaborating institutions used their own protocols to collect whole blood in K2EDTA tubes. Collaborator samples were shipped for TCRbeta analysis as frozen whole blood, isolated PBMCs, or DNA extracted from either sample type. The immunoSEQ Assay, a bias-controlled multiplex PCR, was used to amplify TCRbeta CDR3 regions from genomic DNA. Turning to the authors' computational methods: The number of nucleated cells in each sample was estimated by amplification of reference gene primers within the assay. To quantify the absolute abundance of each unique TCRbeta CDR3 rearrangement, sequence reads were collapsed and filtered. For each sample, productive Simpson clonality was calculated as the square root of Simpson's diversity index over productive rearrangements. Sourced from immuneACCESS, this table was stored by TCRdb with only in-frame sequences that have V and J called. A share of the clones is absent; for the studies checked, an unresolved V gene accounts for under half, and the remainder has no known explanation. The V and J calls and clone size are taken from that table; D and trimming were inferred from the DNA. The sample table contains about 300,000 clones; only one count was recorded for about 91% of them. Clones ranked in the top ten supply 1.5% to 2% of the sample.

V loses 2 bases of germline sequence and J loses 7 bases, and the interval between the two ends is 9 bases. CDR1 and CDR2 are read off the germline V gene as SGHDT and YYEEEE. Spanning cysteine to phenylalanine, the CDR3 consists of 12 amino acids. Of the read, only the CDR3 DNA is kept; its 36 bases are in frame from base 1. Remarks on this clone: There is no known antigen for this receptor. One base away there is no much larger clone; base qualities are not given.

The receptor's source is a young woman with COVID-19, enrolled during active disease. The sample comprised peripheral blood. The chain is encoded by TRBV5-6 joined to TRBJ1-2, with no confident D gene call. The nucleotide sequence is TGTGCCAGCAGCTTAGGAGTTCGTGGCTACACCTTC. This gives the protein CASSLGVRGYTF.